These T cell receptor beta chains were read from a single sample in a study of Graves' ophthalmopathy and Graves' hyperthyroidism. MiXCR, applied by TCRdb to the multiplex PCR reads, yields one record per CDR3 protein. This table holds hundreds of thousands of distinct CDR3 sequences, under 25% found once. Sequencing was carried out using peripheral blood. All receptors derive from a woman aged 18 to 35 with stable Graves' hyperthyroidism. The CDR3 runs from the conserved cysteine through the conserved F or W. D genes are given only for firm matches. Clone sizes are given selectively: once, few, many, or a class where the clone is expanded.

d_call	clone_size	v_call	j_call	cdr3_aa	cdr3_nt
-	many	TRBV12-3/TRBV12-4	TRBJ2-2	CASRTTGELFF	TGTGCCAGCAGAACAACCGGGGAGCTGTTTTTT
TRBD1	many	TRBV28	TRBJ1-1	CASSSPGGGAFF	TGTGCCAGCAGTTCTCCAGGGGGCGGAGCTTTCTTT
-	-	TRBV2	TRBJ2-7	CASREPSVYEQYF	TGTGCCAGCAGGGAGCCTAGCGTCTACGAGCAGTACTTC
-	many	TRBV12-3/TRBV12-4	TRBJ1-6	CASSLWTLNSPLHF	TGTGCCAGCAGTTTATGGACTCTAAATTCACCCCTCCACTTT
-	many	TRBV15	TRBJ2-6	CATSRDQGSGANVLTF	TGTGCCACCAGCAGAGATCAGGGCTCTGGGGCCAACGTCCTGACTTTC
-	many	TRBV27	TRBJ1-2	CASSFTGSRGYTF	TGTGCCAGCAGTTTTACGGGGTCCCGTGGCTACACCTTC
TRBD1	many	TRBV11-2	TRBJ2-7	CASGWRIDRDRVDYEQYF	TGTGCCAGCGGTTGGCGAATCGACCGGGACAGGGTGGACTACGAGCAGTACTTC
TRBD2	many	TRBV12-3/TRBV12-4	TRBJ2-2	CASSFREGGTGVLFF	TGTGCCAGCAGTTTCCGGGAGGGGGGCACCGGGGTGCTGTTTTTT
TRBD1	many	TRBV10-3	TRBJ1-2	CAITFGTDGGYTF	TGTGCCATCACTTTCGGGACAGACGGAGGCTACACCTTC
-	many	TRBV5-1	TRBJ2-7	CASSGGTGYEQYF	TGCGCCAGCAGCGGCGGGACGGGCTACGAGCAGTACTTC
-	-	TRBV6-5	TRBJ2-5	CASSYAGLRETQYF	TGTGCCAGCAGTTACGCCGGGCTCCGAGAGACCCAGTACTTC
TRBD2	few	TRBV28	TRBJ2-5	CASSSGTSGSETQYF	TGTGCCAGCAGCTCCGGGACTAGCGGGAGTGAGACCCAGTACTTC
TRBD2	few	TRBV4-2	TRBJ2-1	CASSHSLAGGEQFF	TGTGCCAGCAGCCACTCACTAGCGGGGGGAGAGCAGTTCTTC
TRBD2	few	TRBV20-1	TRBJ2-2	CSARAAGLANTGELFF	TGCAGTGCTAGAGCCGCGGGACTAGCTAACACCGGGGAGCTGTTTTTT
TRBD1	many	TRBV10-2	TRBJ2-7	CASSELSGQGEREQYF	TGCGCCAGCAGTGAGCTCTCCGGACAGGGTGAACGCGAGCAGTACTTC
-	many	TRBV7-2	TRBJ2-7	CASSLGWRPYEQYF	TGTGCCAGCAGCTTAGGATGGAGGCCCTACGAGCAGTACTTC
TRBD2	many	TRBV7-8	TRBJ2-7	CASSPSAGAYEQYF	TGTGCCAGCAGCCCGTCGGCGGGGGCCTACGAGCAGTACTTC
-	many	TRBV20-1	TRBJ1-5	CSAHSPRERNQPQHF	TGCAGTGCTCACTCCCCCAGGGAACGAAATCAGCCCCAGCATTTT
TRBD2	-	TRBV28	TRBJ2-4	CASLSLGTRLAKNIKYF	TGTGCCAGCCTGAGCCTGGGGACTAGGTTAGCCAAAAACATTAAGTACTTC
-	many	TRBV11-2	TRBJ2-7	CASSSLEGSSYEQYF	TGTGCCAGCAGCTCCCTCGAGGGGAGCTCCTACGAGCAGTACTTC
TRBD1	many	TRBV2	TRBJ2-7	CAGSTGARREQYF	TGTGCCGGCTCGACAGGGGCACGGCGCGAGCAGTACTTC
TRBD1	-	TRBV29-1	TRBJ2-5	CSAGQGLVTQETQYF	TGCAGCGCCGGACAGGGGTTAGTAACCCAAGAGACCCAGTACTTC
-	few	TRBV5-1	TRBJ1-1	CAGREGPGTEAFF	TGCGCCGGTCGAGAGGGTCCAGGGACTGAAGCTTTCTTT
-	many	TRBV10-3	TRBJ2-2	CAISVVGSGELFF	TGTGCCATCAGTGTTGTGGGGTCCGGGGAGCTGTTTTTT
-	many	TRBV19	TRBJ2-7	CASSIADEQYF	TGTGCCAGTAGTATCGCGGACGAGCAGTACTTC
-	-	TRBV6-1	TRBJ1-2	CASSPGRVGLYGYTF	TGTGCCAGCAGTCCCGGCAGGGTCGGGCTCTATGGCTACACCTTC
-	many	TRBV11-2	TRBJ1-3	CASRGPGPASSGNTIYF	TGTGCCAGCAGGGGACCGGGACCGGCCAGCTCTGGAAACACCATATATTTT
TRBD1	many	TRBV10-2	TRBJ2-7	CASSDRGPVEQYF	TGCGCCAGCAGTGACAGGGGGCCTGTCGAGCAGTACTTC